The entry below gives a single TCR beta chain sequence along with its context. The CDR3 is 18 amino acids. Per germline, CDR1 SGHNT and CDR2 YYREEE (reference sequence). The V gene lost 4 bases and the J gene lost 3 bases, with 24 bases spanning the gap. Sequencing targeted expressed TCRB transcripts, as all isolated RNA had been reverse transcribed. Sequencing used immunoSEQ multiplex PCR; TCRdb keeps in-frame clones, though not all of them. The data show just over 600,000 clones, about 16% seen once. This entry belongs to a study of beta chain features in type 1 diabetes. The specimen sequenced was naive CD4+ T cells from blood. The chain is built from TRBV5-4 and TRBJ2-3; no clear D gene. The TCR comes from a man aged 18 to 29 in good health. CDR3 sequence (DNA): TGTGCCAGCAGCCAAGAGGTGGCCGGGTGGGATACGACAGATACGCAGTATTTT. It yields the protein CASSQEVAGWDTTDTQYF.